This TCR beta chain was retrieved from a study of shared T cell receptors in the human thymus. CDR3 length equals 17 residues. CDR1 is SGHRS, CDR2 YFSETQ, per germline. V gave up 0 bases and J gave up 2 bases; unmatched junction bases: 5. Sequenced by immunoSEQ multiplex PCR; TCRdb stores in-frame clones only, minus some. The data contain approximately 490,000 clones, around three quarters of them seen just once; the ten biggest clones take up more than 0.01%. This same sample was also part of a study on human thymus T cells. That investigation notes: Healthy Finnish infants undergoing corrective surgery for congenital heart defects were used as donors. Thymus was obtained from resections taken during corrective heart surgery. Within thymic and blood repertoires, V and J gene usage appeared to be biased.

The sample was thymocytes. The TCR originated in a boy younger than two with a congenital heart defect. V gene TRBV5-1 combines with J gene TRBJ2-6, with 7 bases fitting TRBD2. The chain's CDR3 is CASSLGGRAPGANVLTF. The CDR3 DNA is TGCGCCAGCAGCTTGGGTGGGAGGGCCCCTGGGGCCAACGTCCTGACTTTC.